The present TCR beta chain was sequenced within a study of cytomegalovirus exposure and HLA in healthy donors. Study in general: HLA-typed donors contributed some 85 million unique TCRs, which were held in an early data release. Overall study findings and caveats: High specificity and sensitivity for cytomegalovirus status were reported for the classifier. The authors listed 150 or so TCR beta chains as cytomegalovirus-associated.

A multiplex PCR was run with 60 Vbeta primers and 13 Jbeta primers. TCRdb's table, derived via immunoSEQ multiplex PCR, lists solely in-frame clones and lacks some. The sample lists over 150,000 clones, around 77% seen once, with about 2.8% in the top ten. This clone came up once. Its target is not known. CDR3 size: 12 residues. Germline CDR1 reads SEHNR; CDR2 reads FQNEAQ (reference sequence). The V end was cut by 5 bases, the J end by 7 bases, with 11 bases between. Sequencing was carried out using PBMCs. The chain couples TRBV7-9 to TRBJ1-2; possible D gene TRBD1, 6 bases. The sequence was collected from a woman in her twenties or thirties in good health and CMV-seronegative. The CDR3 protein is CASSPMGAGYTF. CDR3 DNA sequence: TGTGCCAGCAGCCCGATGGGGGCTGGCTACACCTTC.